These T cell receptor beta chains were read from a single sample in a study of response to subunit inactivated influenza vaccine. TCRdb re-called the RT-PCR reads through MiXCR, storing one row per CDR3 protein. This table holds roughly 700,000 distinct CDR3 sequences, 15% to 19% found once. This material consisted of PBMCs from blood, taken 11 to 12 days after vaccination. Source of these receptors: a man aged 50 to 60 who received an inactivated influenza vaccine. Each CDR3 is given with its conserved first and last residue. D genes are given only for firm matches. Not every row has a clone size; where given, it reads once, few, many or a size class.

CDR3nt | CDR3aa | j_gene | abundance | d_gene | v_gene
TGTGCCAGCAGCCCCCCGGGGACTAGCGGGAGTTCCGAGCAGTACTTC | CASSPPGTSGSSEQYF | TRBJ2-7 | - | TRBD2 | TRBV6-1
TGCAGTGCCCTCACGGGAACCACAGATACGCAGTATTTT | CSALTGTTDTQYF | TRBJ2-3 | - | - | TRBV20-1
TGCAGCGTTGTAGCTGGAAACACCATATATTTT | CSVVAGNTIYF | TRBJ1-3 | few | - | TRBV29-1
TGCGCCAGCAGCACCGAGAACACCGGGGAGCTGTTTTTT | CASSTENTGELFF | TRBJ2-2 | - | - | TRBV5-1
TGTGCCAGCAGCCACCCGGGACAGGGGATTGGCGAGCAGTACTTC | CASSHPGQGIGEQYF | TRBJ2-7 | once | TRBD1 | TRBV3-1
TGTGCCAGCAGCTTAGGGGGGAACTCTGGAAACACCATATATTTT | CASSLGGNSGNTIYF | TRBJ1-3 | few | - | TRBV7-2
TGCGCCAGCAGCCAAGGCCGGGACAGTGGGACAGATACGCAGTATTTT | CASSQGRDSGTDTQYF | TRBJ2-3 | - | TRBD1 | TRBV4-3
TGTGCCAGCAGCTTGGCGAGGAATACCTACGAGCAGTACTTC | CASSLARNTYEQYF | TRBJ2-7 | few | - | TRBV5-6
TGCAGTGCTAGAGTCTCAGGAGAGCAGCCCCAGCATTTT | CSARVSGEQPQHF | TRBJ1-5 | few | - | TRBV20-1
TGCGCCAGCAGCCGTGAGGGTCGGAGGAACACCGGGGAGCTGTTTTTT | CASSREGRRNTGELFF | TRBJ2-2 | few | - | TRBV4-3
TGTGCCATCAGGGGGACCGAGTTTCTGCAGTATTTT | CAIRGTEFLQYF | TRBJ2-3 | - | - | TRBV10-3
TGCGCCAGCAGCCAATTCGGATACCCTTTCTCCTACGAGCAGTACTTC | CASSQFGYPFSYEQYF | TRBJ2-7 | few | - | TRBV4-1
TGCAGTACCGGTGAGCAGTTCTTC | CSTGEQFF | TRBJ2-1 | few | - | TRBV29-1
TGTGCCAGTAGTATCTGGGTCTGGGGAGGGAACACTGAAGCTTTCTTT | CASSIWVWGGNTEAFF | TRBJ1-1 | few | - | TRBV19
TGTGCCAGCAAGCGACAGGGGGCCTCGTTCTACGAGCAGTACTTC | CASKRQGASFYEQYF | TRBJ2-7 | - | TRBD1 | TRBV28
TGTGCCAGCAGACATAGCGGGAGGGCCGTTTATGAGCAGTTCTTC | CASRHSGRAVYEQFF | TRBJ2-1 | - | TRBD2 | TRBV12-3/TRBV12-4
TGTGCCAGCAGCTTAGCCCCGATAGATACGCAGTATTTT | CASSLAPIDTQYF | TRBJ2-3 | - | - | TRBV7-9
TGTGCCAGCAGCCAGAGACAGGGTAGGTCCTACGAGCAGTACTTC | CASSQRQGRSYEQYF | TRBJ2-7 | - | TRBD1 | TRBV4-2
TGTGCCAGCAGCGGATGGGGCTACGAAAAACTGTTTTTT | CASSGWGYEKLFF | TRBJ1-4 | few | - | TRBV6-2/TRBV6-3
TGTGCCAGCAGCTTAGTAGGGCGGGGGGGCCGAGAGACCCAGTACTTC | CASSLVGRGGRETQYF | TRBJ2-5 | - | TRBD2 | TRBV11-2
TGTGCCAGCAGTTTTCGGGGGGAGCTGTTTTTT | CASSFRGELFF | TRBJ2-2 | many | - | TRBV12-3/TRBV12-4
TGCGCCAGCAGCCCTTGGGGACAAGAGACCCAGTACTTC | CASSPWGQETQYF | TRBJ2-5 | few | - | TRBV5-1
TGTGCCAGTAGTATACAGCTGGGGCGGAGGGGCAATCAGCCCCAGCATTTT | CASSIQLGRRGNQPQHF | TRBJ1-5 | - | - | TRBV19
TGCGCCAGCAGCTTGCTACGCCCGGGGGAGACCCAGTACTTC | CASSLLRPGETQYF | TRBJ2-5 | - | - | TRBV5-1
TGTGCCAGCAGCCAACTAGCGGGGGGGCTTCGCAATGAGCAGTTCTTC | CASSQLAGGLRNEQFF | TRBJ2-1 | - | TRBD2 | TRBV14
TGCGCCAGCAGCCAAGAGTTCAGAGCGGGAGCGAACGGGGAGCTGTTTTTT | CASSQEFRAGANGELFF | TRBJ2-2 | many | TRBD2 | TRBV4-3